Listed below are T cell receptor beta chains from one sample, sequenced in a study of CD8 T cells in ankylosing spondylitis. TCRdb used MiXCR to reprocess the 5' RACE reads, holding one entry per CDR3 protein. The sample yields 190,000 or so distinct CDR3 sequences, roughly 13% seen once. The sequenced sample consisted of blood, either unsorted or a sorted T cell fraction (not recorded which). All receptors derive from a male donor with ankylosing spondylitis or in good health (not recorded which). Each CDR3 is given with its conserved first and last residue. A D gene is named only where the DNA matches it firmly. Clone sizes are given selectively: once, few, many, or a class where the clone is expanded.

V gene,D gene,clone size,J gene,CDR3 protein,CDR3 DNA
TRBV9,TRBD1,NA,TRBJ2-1,CASSGTSGQGIKNEQFF,TGTGCCAGCAGCGGTACCTCGGGACAGGGGATCAAGAATGAGCAGTTCTTC
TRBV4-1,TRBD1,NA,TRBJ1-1,CASSQADRVAAAFF,TGCGCCAGCAGCCAAGCGGACAGGGTGGCGGCAGCTTTCTTT
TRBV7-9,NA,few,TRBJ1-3,CASSPPPGHGNTIYF,TGTGCCAGCAGCCCCCCCCCGGGTCACGGAAACACCATATATTTT
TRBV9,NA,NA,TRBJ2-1,CASSPSSSLRLYNEQFF,TGTGCCAGCAGTCCCTCGTCGAGTCTCAGGTTATACAATGAGCAGTTCTTC
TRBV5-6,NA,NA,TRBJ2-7,CASSWKTRTQSYEQYF,TGTGCCAGCAGCTGGAAGACCAGAACCCAGTCCTACGAGCAGTACTTC
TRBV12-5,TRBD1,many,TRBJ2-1,CASGQGQGAYNEQFF,TGTGCTAGTGGCCAAGGACAGGGCGCCTACAATGAGCAGTTCTTC
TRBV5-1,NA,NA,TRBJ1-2,CASSFSTVRPPYGYTF,TGCGCCAGCAGCTTTTCGACAGTCCGCCCCCCGTATGGCTACACCTTC
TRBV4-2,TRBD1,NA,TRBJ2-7,CASSQASGTAYEQYF,TGTGCCAGCAGCCAAGCTTCCGGGACAGCTTACGAGCAGTACTTC
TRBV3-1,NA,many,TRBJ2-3,CASRGRSDTQYF,TGTGCCAGCAGAGGGAGGTCAGATACGCAGTATTTT
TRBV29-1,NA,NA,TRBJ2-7,CSVVKQGYYHEQYF,TGCAGCGTTGTTAAGCAGGGGTATTACCACGAGCAGTACTTC
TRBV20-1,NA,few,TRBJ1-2,CSECRGTNYGYTF,TGCAGTGAGTGTAGGGGGACTAACTATGGCTACACCTTC
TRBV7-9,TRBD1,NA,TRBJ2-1,CASSWGQGAYNEQFF,TGTGCCAGCAGCTGGGGGCAGGGGGCCTACAATGAGCAGTTCTTC
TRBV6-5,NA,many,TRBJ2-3,CASSYEGTDTQYF,TGTGCCAGCAGTTACGAAGGGACAGATACGCAGTATTTT
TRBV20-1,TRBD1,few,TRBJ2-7,CSARDGTGGSYEQYF,TGCAGTGCTAGAGATGGGACAGGGGGCTCCTACGAGCAGTACTTC
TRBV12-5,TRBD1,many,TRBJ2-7,CASGSVQGALSNEQYF,TGTGCTAGTGGTTCCGTACAGGGGGCCCTCTCAAACGAGCAGTACTTC
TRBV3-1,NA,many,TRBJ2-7,CASSQDRIGSYEQYF,TGTGCCAGCAGCCAAGACCGGATCGGATCCTACGAGCAGTACTTC
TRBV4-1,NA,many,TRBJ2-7,CASSQVSGHEQYF,TGCGCCAGCAGCCAAGTGAGTGGGCACGAGCAGTACTTC
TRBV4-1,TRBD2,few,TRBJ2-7,CASSQDLAGSYEQYF,TGCGCCAGCAGCCAAGATTTAGCGGGCTCCTACGAGCAGTACTTC
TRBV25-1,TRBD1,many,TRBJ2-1,CASSELGQGTYNEQFF,TGTGCCAGCAGTGAACTCGGACAGGGGACCTACAATGAGCAGTTCTTC
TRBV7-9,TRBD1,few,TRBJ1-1,CASSIDRATEAFF,TGTGCCAGCAGCATAGACAGGGCCACTGAAGCTTTCTTT
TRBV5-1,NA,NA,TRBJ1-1,CASSYAGGTEALF,TGCGCCAGCAGTTACGCGGGGGGCACTGAAGCTTTATTT
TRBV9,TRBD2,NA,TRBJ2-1,CASSVGRGLAGDNEQFF,TGTGCCAGCAGCGTAGGGAGAGGACTAGCGGGGGACAATGAGCAGTTCTTC
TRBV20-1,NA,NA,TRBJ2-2,CSARGLARGELFF,TGCAGTGCTAGGGGGCTAGCTCGCGGGGAGCTGTTTTTT
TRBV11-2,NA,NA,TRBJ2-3,CASSLMKGSDTQYF,TGTGCCAGCAGCTTAATGAAGGGATCAGATACGCAGTATTTT
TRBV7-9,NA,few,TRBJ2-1,CASSFIRTYNEQFF,TGTGCCAGCAGCTTTATCAGGACCTACAATGAGCAGTTCTTC
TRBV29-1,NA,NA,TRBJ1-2,CSVEDLQGTDYGYTF,TGCAGCGTTGAGGACCTTCAGGGGACTGACTATGGCTACACCTTC
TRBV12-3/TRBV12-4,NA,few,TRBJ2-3,CASTVGTDTQYF,TGTGCCAGCACCGTGGGGACAGATACGCAGTATTTT